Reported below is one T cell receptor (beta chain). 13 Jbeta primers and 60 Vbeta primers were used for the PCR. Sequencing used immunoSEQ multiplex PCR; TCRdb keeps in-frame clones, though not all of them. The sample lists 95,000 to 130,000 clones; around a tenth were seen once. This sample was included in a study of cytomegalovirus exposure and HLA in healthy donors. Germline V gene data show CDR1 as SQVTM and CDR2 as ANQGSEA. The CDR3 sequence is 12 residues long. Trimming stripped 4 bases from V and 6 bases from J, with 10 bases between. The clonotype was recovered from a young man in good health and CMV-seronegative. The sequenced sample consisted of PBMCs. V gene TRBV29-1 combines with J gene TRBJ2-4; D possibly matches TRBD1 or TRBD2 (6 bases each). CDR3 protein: CSVGEGGNIQYF. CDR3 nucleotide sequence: TGCAGCGTTGGAGAGGGGGGAAACATTCAGTACTTC.